This T cell receptor (beta chain) was observed in a study of T cells in Graves' hyperthyroidism and ophthalmopathy. Findings and limits, study-wide: Patients with ophthalmopathy were separated from those with stable hyperthyroidism by a 13 V-J model. Most thyroid clonotypes that were expanded above 0.001 also turned up in blood.

RNA transcripts provided the source from which TCR beta CDR3 regions were amplified. The HTBI primer set served for first-round RT-PCR of the TCR CDR3. TCRdb ran MiXCR on the multiplex PCR reads and lists one entry per CDR3 protein. The table shows roughly 380,000 distinct CDR3 sequences, with roughly 13% occurring only once. The table lists this clonotype with many counts. Its cognate antigen is unknown. This receptor was obtained from a woman aged 55-70 years with Graves' hyperthyroidism. The sample consisted of blood.

CDR3 bases: TGTGCCAGCACGCGGGAGGGCAGAAACTACAATGAGCAGTTCTTC. Its translation: CASTREGRNYNEQFF. This chain connects TRBV6-1 to TRBJ2-1, with 9 bases identical to TRBD2. J was trimmed by 3 bases and V by 7 bases; bases with no gene match: 7. The length of the CDR3 is 15 residues. In germline, CDR1 is MNHNS, CDR2 SASEGT.